These 7 T cell receptor beta chains were all obtained from the same sample, sequenced in a study of control samples from healthy donors and cancer patients. Profiling relied on immunoSEQ multiplex PCR, and the TCRdb table lists in-frame clones only, not all of them. The data hold around 180,000 clones, with more than 90% observed a single time. Sequencing was done on a sample of blood. All receptors come from a woman aged 40 to 50 in good health.

The chain couples TRBV6-5 to TRBJ1-3; D ambiguous. Trimming left V 5 bases short and J 4 bases short, with 15 bases between. This CDR3 has 15 residues. The germline CDR1 and CDR2 sequences are MNHEY and SVGAGI. CDR3 sequence reads: CASSLSVDAGNTIYF. As DNA, the CDR3 is TGTGCCAGCAGTCTGTCGGTTGATGCCGGAAACACCATATATTTT.

This chain links TRBV10-3 with TRBJ2-2; 11 bases match TRBD2. Looked up from germline, CDR1 is ENHRY and CDR2 is SYGVKD. The V and J ends lost 6 bases and 2 bases, in that order; junction bases with no gene match: 11. The CDR3 extends over 18 amino acids. CDR3 nucleotide sequence: TGTGCCATCAGACCCACTAGCGGGGGAGGCCTTAACACCGGGGAGCTGTTTTTT. Amino acids: CAIRPTSGGGLNTGELFF.

The rearrangement joins TRBV3-1 (or the pseudogene TRBV3-2) to TRBJ2-1; D ambiguous. CDR1 is LGHDT and CDR2 is YNNKEL in the germline V gene (reference sequence). The CDR3 is 15 residues long. The V gene lost 3 bases and the J gene lost 0 bases, with 9 bases spanning the gap. DNA for the CDR3: TGTGCCAGCAGCCAGGAGTCTAGCTCCTACAATGAGCAGTTCTTC. This translates into CASSQESSSYNEQFF.

This chain uses TRBV10-1 with TRBJ1-4; tentative D call: TRBD1 (6 bases). Germline V gene data show CDR1 as WNHNN and CDR2 as SYGVQD (reference sequence). Trimming pared 9 bases from V and 3 bases from J, leaving 26 bases between. The CDR3 length is 18 residues. The DNA of the CDR3 is TGCGCCAGGCACCCCTGGGGGGCCTCGGAGGGTCCTAATGAAAAACTGTTTTTT. This encodes CARHPWGASEGPNEKLFF.

The chain combines TRBV10-1 with TRBJ2-7, with 10 bases lining up with TRBD1. The germline V gene has CDR1 WNHNN and CDR2 SYGVQD (reference sequence). CDR3 size: 13 residues. V was pared by 8 bases and J by 6 bases, with 7 bases of the junction left unmatched. This CDR3 is CASQGDRGSEQYF. Here the CDR3 DNA reads TGCGCCAGCCAAGGGGACAGGGGATCCGAGCAGTACTTC.

The chain recombines TRBV3-1 (or the pseudogene TRBV3-2) with TRBJ2-3; 10 bases align to TRBD2. V shed 0 bases and J 3 bases; nucleotides not matched to a gene: 9. This CDR3 has 18 residues. Germline V gene sequence: CDR1 LGHDT, CDR2 YNNKEL (reference sequence). CDR3 loop: CASSQDQESGGATDTQYF. CDR3 DNA: TGTGCCAGCAGCCAAGATCAAGAAAGCGGGGGGGCTACAGATACGCAGTATTTT.

The CDR3, as DNA: TGTGCCAGCAGCCCCGGGACTAGCGGGGGCCAAGAGACCCAGTACTTC. Its protein is CASSPGTSGGQETQYF. The chain recombines TRBV7-8 with TRBJ2-5, with 14 bases identical to TRBD2. Germline trimming cut 5 bases from V and 1 base from J; bases unmatched to any gene: 3. Looked up from germline, CDR1 is SGHVS and CDR2 is FQNEAQ. The CDR3 length is 16 residues.